These T cell receptor beta chains were read from a single sample in a study of beta chain features in type 1 diabetes. TCRdb keeps only in-frame clones here, not all; method: immunoSEQ multiplex PCR. In the table there are roughly 280,000 clones, about 24% of which are singletons. The sample consisted of naive CD4+ T cells from blood. The source of these receptors is a woman in her thirties with type 1 diabetes. Each CDR3 is given with its conserved first and last residue. The D gene is left open where the match is weak. The size of a clone is reported for some rows only, either as once, few or many, or as a class for expanded clones.

V gene	clone size	J gene	D gene	CDR3 length	CDR3 DNA	CDR3 protein
TRBV5-4	NA	TRBJ1-1	TRBD1	15	TGTGCCAGCAACCATAAAGGGGGCCGCAACACTGAAGCTTTCTTT	CASNHKGGRNTEAFF
TRBV7-9	NA	TRBJ1-5	NA	16	TGTGCCAGCAGCCCCGCTAGAGGGCCCCACAATCAGCCCCAGCATTTT	CASSPARGPHNQPQHF
TRBV30	few	TRBJ1-1	TRBD1	16	TGTGCCTGGAGTCGCGTAGACAGGGCGGTAGACACTGAAGCTTTCTTT	CAWSRVDRAVDTEAFF
TRBV11-2	NA	TRBJ2-2	NA	14	TGTGCCAGCAGCTTTACCCAGGACACCGGGGAGCTGTTTTTT	CASSFTQDTGELFF
TRBV28	NA	TRBJ1-5	NA	12	TGTGCCAGCAGTTTGGTAAGGCAGCGCCAGCATTTT	CASSLVRQRQHF
TRBV6-1	NA	TRBJ2-2	TRBD1	15	TGTGCCAGCAGTGCAGACAGGGGGAGCACCGGGGAGCTGTTTTTT	CASSADRGSTGELFF
TRBV6-5	NA	TRBJ2-2	NA	14	TGTGCCAGCAGTTACAACAGGCGCACCGGGGAGCTGTTTTTT	CASSYNRRTGELFF
TRBV18	NA	TRBJ1-1	NA	15	TGTGCCAGCTCACCAGGAGGGGTCATGAACACTGAAGCTTTCTTT	CASSPGGVMNTEAFF
TRBV6-5	NA	TRBJ2-3	TRBD1	14	TGTGCCAGCAGAATAATGACAGGGGCAGATACGCAGTATTTT	CASRIMTGADTQYF
TRBV11-2	few	TRBJ2-2	NA	17	TGTGCCAGCAGCGAAGGGGGTGCGGGAGCGAACACCGGGGAGCTGTTTTTT	CASSEGGAGANTGELFF
TRBV5-1	few	TRBJ2-3	NA	14	TGCGCCAGCAGCTTGGGCGGATATACAGATACGCAGTATTTT	CASSLGGYTDTQYF
TRBV28	few	TRBJ2-7	NA	14	TGTGCCAGCGGTGAGGCGTCGAGCTCCTACGAGCAGTACTTC	CASGEASSSYEQYF
TRBV29-1	NA	TRBJ2-3	TRBD2	14	TGCAGCCCGACCGCACTAGCGGGAGGGCATACGCAGTATTTT	CSPTALAGGHTQYF
TRBV15	few	TRBJ2-7	NA	15	TGTGCCACCAGCAGAGATCCAGGACAGAACTACGAGCAGTACTTC	CATSRDPGQNYEQYF
TRBV28	few	TRBJ2-7	TRBD2	15	TGTGCCAGCATAGAGGCGGGAGACAACATCTACGAGCAGTACTTC	CASIEAGDNIYEQYF
TRBV15	few	TRBJ2-5	NA	14	TGTGCCACCAGCAGAGATCGACGGGGAGAGACCCAGTACTTC	CATSRDRRGETQYF